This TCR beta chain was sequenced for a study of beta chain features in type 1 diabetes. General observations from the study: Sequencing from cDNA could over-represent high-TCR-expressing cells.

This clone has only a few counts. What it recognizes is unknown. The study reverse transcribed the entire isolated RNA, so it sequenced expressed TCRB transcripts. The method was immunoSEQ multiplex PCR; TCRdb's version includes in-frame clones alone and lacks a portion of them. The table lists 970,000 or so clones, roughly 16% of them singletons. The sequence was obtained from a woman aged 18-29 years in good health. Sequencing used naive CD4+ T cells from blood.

The CDR3 spells CASSLVPLGQGKGETQYF. The CDR3 DNA reads TGTGCCAGCAGCTTAGTTCCCTTGGGACAGGGAAAGGGAGAGACCCAGTACTTC. The chain is built from TRBV7-9 and TRBJ2-5; 9 nucleotides agree with TRBD1. This CDR3 has 18 residues. V lost 1 base to trimming and J lost 4 bases; unmatched junction nucleotides: 13. Germline lookup yields CDR1 SEHNR and CDR2 FQNEAQ (reference sequence).